This T cell receptor beta chain was documented in a study of OX40 agonist ivuxolimab in advanced cancers. The CDR3 contains 11 residues. J lost 11 bases, V lost 4 bases, and 2 bases had no gene match. CDR1 SNHLY and CDR2 FYNNEI come from the germline V gene. The protocol was immunoSEQ multiplex PCR, while the TCRdb copy is restricted to in-frame clones and leaves out a portion. This table holds some 40,000 clones, around 92% found once. The receptor was derived from an adult with an advanced solid tumor such as melanoma, head and neck, liver or kidney cancer. This chain uses TRBV2 with TRBJ2-5; 9 bases fit TRBD1. The input for sequencing was CD4+ or CD8+ T cells sorted from blood, taken in a trial of the OX40 agonist ivuxolimab. The CDR3 DNA reads TGTGCCAGCAGTGTAGACAGGGGGCAGTACTTC. This translates into CASSVDRGQYF.